These T cell receptor beta chains were read from a single sample in a study of T cell responses to AZD1222 COVID-19 vaccine. Produced via immunoSEQ multiplex PCR; TCRdb's table is partial and in-frame only. The sample shows approximately 98,000 clones, roughly 87% of them seen only once. This material consisted of peripheral blood, taken on day 0 of MenACWY control vaccination. The receptors come from an adult in good health. CDR3s include the opening cysteine and the closing phenylalanine or tryptophan. D genes are given only for firm matches. Size is stated for part of the rows, as once, few or many counts, or as a class when the clone is expanded.

CDR3 DNA: TGTGCCAGCAGCTTGACAGGGGGAGACTCACCCCTCCACTTT; CDR3 protein: CASSLTGGDSPLHF; clone size: -; D gene: TRBD1; V gene: TRBV7-9; J gene: TRBJ1-6
CDR3 DNA: TGTGCCAGCAGCGAGGGGTCGAACACTGAAGCTTTCTTT; CDR3 protein: CASSEGSNTEAFF; clone size: -; D gene: -; V gene: TRBV6-5; J gene: TRBJ1-1
CDR3 DNA: TGCGCCAGCAGCCCAGGGCAGGGCACCCACGAGCAGTACTTC; CDR3 protein: CASSPGQGTHEQYF; clone size: -; D gene: -; V gene: TRBV10-1; J gene: TRBJ2-7
CDR3 DNA: TGTGCCAGTAGTATAGCGGGGGGTCTCCCCTATGGCTACACCTTC; CDR3 protein: CASSIAGGLPYGYTF; clone size: -; D gene: -; V gene: TRBV19; J gene: TRBJ1-2
CDR3 DNA: TGTGCCAGCAGTGAAGGGCAGCTCAAAGCTTTCTTT; CDR3 protein: CASSEGQLKAFF; clone size: once; D gene: -; V gene: TRBV6-1; J gene: TRBJ1-1
CDR3 DNA: TGTGCCAGCAGCTTACAACACGGAAATTCACCCCTCCACTTT; CDR3 protein: CASSLQHGNSPLHF; clone size: -; D gene: -; V gene: TRBV7-9; J gene: TRBJ1-6
CDR3 DNA: TGTGTCTGGAGGGCAACAGATACGCAGTATTTT; CDR3 protein: CVWRATDTQYF; clone size: -; D gene: -; V gene: TRBV30; J gene: TRBJ2-3
CDR3 DNA: TGTGCCAGCAGTTTATCTAGCGGGTTCACAGATACGCAGTATTTT; CDR3 protein: CASSLSSGFTDTQYF; clone size: -; D gene: TRBD2; V gene: TRBV27; J gene: TRBJ2-3
CDR3 DNA: TGCGCCAGCAGCTTGGGGTTTGATGAGCAGTTCTTC; CDR3 protein: CASSLGFDEQFF; clone size: -; D gene: -; V gene: TRBV5-1; J gene: TRBJ2-1
CDR3 DNA: TGTGCCAGTAGTGTTATAGCGGGGCCCTACAATGAGCAGTTCTTC; CDR3 protein: CASSVIAGPYNEQFF; clone size: -; D gene: TRBD2; V gene: TRBV19; J gene: TRBJ2-1
CDR3 DNA: TGTGCCAGCAGCTTAGCCCCCGGAGGGACTAGCTTATACGAGCAGTACTTC; CDR3 protein: CASSLAPGGTSLYEQYF; clone size: -; D gene: TRBD2; V gene: TRBV11-3; J gene: TRBJ2-7
CDR3 DNA: TGCGCCAGCAGCCCGGGGAAGGATCAGCCCCAGCATTTT; CDR3 protein: CASSPGKDQPQHF; clone size: -; D gene: -; V gene: TRBV10-1; J gene: TRBJ1-5
CDR3 DNA: TGTGCCAGTAGTATTTCCGTCCGATTCTATGGCTACACCTTC; CDR3 protein: CASSISVRFYGYTF; clone size: -; D gene: -; V gene: TRBV19; J gene: TRBJ1-2
CDR3 DNA: TGTGCCAGCAGCCGGACGGGACAGGACTACGAGCAGTACTTC; CDR3 protein: CASSRTGQDYEQYF; clone size: -; D gene: TRBD1; V gene: TRBV7-2; J gene: TRBJ2-7
CDR3 DNA: TGTGCCAGCAGGGGGGACAGGGGAGGCAATTCACCCCTCCACTTT; CDR3 protein: CASRGDRGGNSPLHF; clone size: -; D gene: TRBD1; V gene: TRBV2; J gene: TRBJ1-6